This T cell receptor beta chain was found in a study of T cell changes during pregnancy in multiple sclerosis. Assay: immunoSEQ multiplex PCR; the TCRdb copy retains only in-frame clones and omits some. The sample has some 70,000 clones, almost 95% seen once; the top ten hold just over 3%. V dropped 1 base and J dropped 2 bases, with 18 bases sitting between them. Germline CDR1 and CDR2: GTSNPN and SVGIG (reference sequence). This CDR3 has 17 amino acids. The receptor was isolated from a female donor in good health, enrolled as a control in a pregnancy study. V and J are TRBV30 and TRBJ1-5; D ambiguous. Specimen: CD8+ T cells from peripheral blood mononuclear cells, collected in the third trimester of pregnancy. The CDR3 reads CAWSDSGGGFGNQPQHF. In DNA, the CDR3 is TGTGCCTGGAGTGATAGTGGCGGAGGTTTTGGCAATCAGCCCCAGCATTTT.